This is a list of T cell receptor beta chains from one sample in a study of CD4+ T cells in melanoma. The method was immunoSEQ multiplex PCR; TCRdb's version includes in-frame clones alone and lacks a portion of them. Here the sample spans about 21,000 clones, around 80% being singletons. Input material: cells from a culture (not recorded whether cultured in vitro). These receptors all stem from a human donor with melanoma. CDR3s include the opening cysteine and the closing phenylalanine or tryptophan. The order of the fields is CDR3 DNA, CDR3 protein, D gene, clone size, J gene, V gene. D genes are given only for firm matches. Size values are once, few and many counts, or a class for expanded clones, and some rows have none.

DNA: TGTGCCAGCGGGGGATCCTCTAGCACAGATACGCAGTATTTT
CDR3: CASGGSSSTDTQYF
D: NA
size: NA
J: TRBJ2-3
V: TRBV6-5

DNA: TGTGCCATCAGCCGAGGGACAGACGAGACCCAGTACTTC
CDR3: CAISRGTDETQYF
D: TRBD1
size: NA
J: TRBJ2-5
V: TRBV10-3

DNA: TGTGCCAGCAGTTACTCGATGGGACAGGGGGTGATCACAGATACGCAGTATTTT
CDR3: CASSYSMGQGVITDTQYF
D: TRBD1
size: NA
J: TRBJ2-3
V: TRBV6-7

DNA: TGTGCCAGCAGCCCTACAGGGGGTAAAGTCGGGGAGCTGTTTTTT
CDR3: CASSPTGGKVGELFF
D: TRBD1
size: NA
J: TRBJ2-2
V: TRBV5-4

DNA: TGTGCCTGGAGTACAAACCAAGAGACCCAGTACTTC
CDR3: CAWSTNQETQYF
D: NA
size: NA
J: TRBJ2-5
V: TRBV30

DNA: TGTGCCAGCCGAACCTTATCTGCAACTAATGAAAAACTGTTTTTT
CDR3: CASRTLSATNEKLFF
D: NA
size: once
J: TRBJ1-4
V: TRBV27

DNA: TGCGCCAGCAGTGTAGATGTGGGGAGGACCCAGTACTTC
CDR3: CASSVDVGRTQYF
D: NA
size: NA
J: TRBJ2-5
V: TRBV10-2

DNA: TGTGCCAGCAGCTTAGGGGCATCTGGAAACACCATATATTTT
CDR3: CASSLGASGNTIYF
D: NA
size: once
J: TRBJ1-3
V: TRBV7-2

DNA: TGTGCCAGCAAGGGCAGGGGAATGACTGAAGCTTTCTTT
CDR3: CASKGRGMTEAFF
D: NA
size: NA
J: TRBJ1-1
V: TRBV7-8

DNA: TGTGCCAGCAGCGGCGGGACTGGATTTAGCACAGATACGCAGTATTTT
CDR3: CASSGGTGFSTDTQYF
D: NA
size: few
J: TRBJ2-3
V: TRBV2

DNA: TGTGCCAGCAGTCCGAGTCGGTCCGGGGAGCTGTTTTTT
CDR3: CASSPSRSGELFF
D: NA
size: NA
J: TRBJ2-2
V: TRBV6-5

DNA: TGTGCCAGTAGTGGAAGGGGTGGCTACACCTTC
CDR3: CASSGRGGYTF
D: NA
size: NA
J: TRBJ1-2
V: TRBV19

DNA: TGTGCCAGCAGTTACTCGACAGGGGGAAGTGAAAAACTGTTTTTT
CDR3: CASSYSTGGSEKLFF
D: TRBD1
size: NA
J: TRBJ1-4
V: TRBV6-5

DNA: TGCGCCACCAAGAAGGCAGGCGATAATTCACCCCTCCACTTT
CDR3: CATKKAGDNSPLHF
D: NA
size: NA
J: TRBJ1-6
V: TRBV5-1

DNA: TGTGCCTGGTCAACTGCAGGGACAGGGCTAGAAAAACTGTTTTTT
CDR3: CAWSTAGTGLEKLFF
D: TRBD1
size: NA
J: TRBJ1-4
V: TRBV30

DNA: TGCGCCAGCAGCTTGGGCGGGGGCGATGAGGCCCAGTACTTC
CDR3: CASSLGGGDEAQYF
D: NA
size: NA
J: TRBJ2-5
V: TRBV5-1

DNA: TGTGCCAGCAGCCAGCGACAGGGGCGTACCTACGAGCAGTACTTC
CDR3: CASSQRQGRTYEQYF
D: TRBD1
size: NA
J: TRBJ2-7
V: TRBV7-8

DNA: TGTGCCAGCAGTGGGACGACCGGTTACGAGCAGTACTTC
CDR3: CASSGTTGYEQYF
D: NA
size: NA
J: TRBJ2-7
V: TRBV2

DNA: TGTGCCATCAGTGACCGGACGGCCGGCACAGATACGCAGTATTTT
CDR3: CAISDRTAGTDTQYF
D: NA
size: NA
J: TRBJ2-3
V: TRBV10-3

DNA: TGCGCCAGCAGCTTGGGGACGGGTCCGAACTATGGCTACACCTTC
CDR3: CASSLGTGPNYGYTF
D: NA
size: NA
J: TRBJ1-2
V: TRBV5-1

DNA: TGTGCCATCAGTGAGCCGCAGGTAGCTGGAAACACCATATATTTT
CDR3: CAISEPQVAGNTIYF
D: NA
size: NA
J: TRBJ1-3
V: TRBV10-3

DNA: TGTGCCTGGAGGGGAATAAAAGCGGGGGCCTACTACAATGAGCAGTTCTTC
CDR3: CAWRGIKAGAYYNEQFF
D: TRBD2
size: few
J: TRBJ2-1
V: TRBV30

DNA: TGTGCCAGCTCACGGGGACCTAACACTGAAGCTTTCTTT
CDR3: CASSRGPNTEAFF
D: NA
size: NA
J: TRBJ1-1
V: TRBV18

DNA: TGTGCCAGCTCACCAGCGGGAGGCTATAATTCACCCCTCCACTTT
CDR3: CASSPAGGYNSPLHF
D: NA
size: NA
J: TRBJ1-6
V: TRBV18

DNA: TGTGCCAGCCTTACCTTGATTAATGAGCAGTTCTTC
CDR3: CASLTLINEQFF
D: NA
size: NA
J: TRBJ2-1
V: TRBV2

DNA: TGCGCCAGCAGCTTGACCCAGGGTCACGAGCAGTACTTC
CDR3: CASSLTQGHEQYF
D: NA
size: NA
J: TRBJ2-7
V: TRBV5-1

DNA: TGTGCCAGCAGCGCCTGGAGCGGGGGGACCAATGAGCAGTTCTTC
CDR3: CASSAWSGGTNEQFF
D: TRBD2
size: NA
J: TRBJ2-1
V: TRBV13

DNA: TGTGCCAGCAGCTCTATAAACCAAGAGACCCAGTACTTC
CDR3: CASSSINQETQYF
D: NA
size: few
J: TRBJ2-5
V: TRBV2

DNA: TGTGCCAGCAGCGAGGACAGGGGGGAGACCCAGTACTTC
CDR3: CASSEDRGETQYF
D: TRBD1
size: NA
J: TRBJ2-5
V: TRBV7-3

DNA: TGCGCCAGCAGCTTGGGCCAGGGCCTGGGGGGAACTGAAGCTTTCTTT
CDR3: CASSLGQGLGGTEAFF
D: NA
size: NA
J: TRBJ1-1
V: TRBV5-1

DNA: TGTGCCAGCAGCTTGGAACAGGGGGCTCCTGGCTACACCTTC
CDR3: CASSLEQGAPGYTF
D: TRBD1
size: few
J: TRBJ1-2
V: TRBV5-5

DNA: TGTGCCATCAGCTTGACAGGGTCGGATGCTACGCAGTATTTT
CDR3: CAISLTGSDATQYF
D: TRBD1
size: NA
J: TRBJ2-3
V: TRBV10-3

DNA: TGTGCCATCCGATTAGGAGCGACAGGACCCATGACCCAGTACTTC
CDR3: CAIRLGATGPMTQYF
D: NA
size: NA
J: TRBJ2-5
V: TRBV10-3

DNA: TGTGCCAGCAGCTTATTAGAGAACACTGAAGCTTTCTTT
CDR3: CASSLLENTEAFF
D: NA
size: NA
J: TRBJ1-1
V: TRBV7-9

DNA: TGCGCCAGCAGTGATGGGGGAACCGGGGCCAACGTCCTGACTTTC
CDR3: CASSDGGTGANVLTF
D: NA
size: few
J: TRBJ2-6
V: TRBV10-1

DNA: TGTGCCAGCTCACCACCAAGTTCGGGGACTGAAGCTTTCTTT
CDR3: CASSPPSSGTEAFF
D: NA
size: once
J: TRBJ1-1
V: TRBV18

DNA: TGTGCCAGCAGCTTAGTCGGGGGGAACTATGGCTACACCTTC
CDR3: CASSLVGGNYGYTF
D: NA
size: NA
J: TRBJ1-2
V: TRBV11-2

DNA: TGTGCCAGCAGGACAGGGGTCTTCTCTGGAAACACCATATATTTT
CDR3: CASRTGVFSGNTIYF
D: TRBD1
size: NA
J: TRBJ1-3
V: TRBV2

DNA: TGTGCCAGCGGGGCGGACAGCTATAATTCACCCCTCCACTTT
CDR3: CASGADSYNSPLHF
D: NA
size: NA
J: TRBJ1-6
V: TRBV2

DNA: TGCGCCAGCAGTGACGGTGTGGGGTCTGGGGCCAACGTCCTGACTTTC
CDR3: CASSDGVGSGANVLTF
D: NA
size: once
J: TRBJ2-6
V: TRBV10-1

DNA: TGTGCCAGTAGTACTCGAGGACGCTCCGACCGCCACAACTATGGCTACACCTTC
CDR3: CASSTRGRSDRHNYGYTF
D: NA
size: NA
J: TRBJ1-2
V: TRBV19

DNA: TGCACCAGCAGCCATCACCGGTCCAGCAGCGGAAACACCATATATTTT
CDR3: CTSSHHRSSSGNTIYF
D: NA
size: NA
J: TRBJ1-3
V: TRBV1

DNA: TGTGCCTGGATCCAGTTGCCTTTATATGGCTACACCTTC
CDR3: CAWIQLPLYGYTF
D: NA
size: NA
J: TRBJ1-2
V: TRBV30

DNA: TGTGCCAGCACCGCTAACAATGAGCAGTTCTTC
CDR3: CASTANNEQFF
D: NA
size: NA
J: TRBJ2-1
V: TRBV6-6

DNA: TGTGCCAGCCGGGGGGGCCGCACCGGGGAGCTGTTTTTT
CDR3: CASRGGRTGELFF
D: TRBD2
size: few
J: TRBJ2-2
V: TRBV6-5

DNA: TGTGCCAGCAGATGGGACGGCAATAGCAATCAGCCCCAGCATTTT
CDR3: CASRWDGNSNQPQHF
D: NA
size: NA
J: TRBJ1-5
V: TRBV6-6

DNA: TGTGCCAGCAGCACCACAGGGATTTGGGGCAGCTCCTACAATGAGCAGTTCTTC
CDR3: CASSTTGIWGSSYNEQFF
D: NA
size: NA
J: TRBJ2-1
V: TRBV5-6

DNA: TGTGCCAGCAGCTTGGCCGGGACAGGCTCATTTAATCAGCCCCAGCATTTT
CDR3: CASSLAGTGSFNQPQHF
D: TRBD1
size: NA
J: TRBJ1-5
V: TRBV5-5

DNA: TGTGCCAGCAGCGAGCGGCAGGGTGGGCAGCCCCAGCATTTT
CDR3: CASSERQGGQPQHF
D: NA
size: NA
J: TRBJ1-5
V: TRBV6-1

DNA: TGTGCCAGCAGTAATTCCCTCCTGGGGACTAATGAAAAACTGTTTTTT
CDR3: CASSNSLLGTNEKLFF
D: NA
size: once
J: TRBJ1-4
V: TRBV27